Given below is one TCR beta chain in context. The data were produced by immunoSEQ multiplex PCR, yet TCRdb's version contains in-frame clones alone and is incomplete. The table records about 44,000 clones, around nine tenths of them present only once. These data are taken from a study of T cell changes during pregnancy in multiple sclerosis. The source of this sequence is a female donor with multiple sclerosis, enrolled in a pregnancy study. The material was CD4+ T cells from peripheral blood mononuclear cells, obtained before pregnancy.

The CDR3: CASSKKEAPGGSYNEQFF. The CDR3 nucleotides read TGTGCCAGCAGCAAAAAGGAGGCCCCGGGGGGCTCCTACAATGAGCAGTTCTTC. The V call is TRBV21-1, the J call TRBJ2-1; TRBD2 is the table's D call, not checked against the DNA. TRBV21-1 is a documented pseudogene. There are 18 residues in the CDR3.